The 28 T cell receptor beta chains below all came from one sample that was sequenced in a study of cytomegalovirus exposure and HLA in healthy donors. 13 Jbeta primers and 60 Vbeta primers were used for the PCR. Measured with immunoSEQ multiplex PCR; TCRdb has only the in-frame clones, and not every one. The data hold about 180,000 clones, with around 70% observed a single time. The sample consisted of PBMCs. These receptors all come from a male donor in good health and CMV-seronegative.

The CDR3 loop is CASSESAFWESNQPQHF. As DNA, the CDR3 is TGTGCCAGCAGTGAATCGGCTTTCTGGGAGTCAAATCAGCCCCAGCATTTT. V is TRBV6-1 and J is TRBJ1-5; no reliable D call. This CDR3 spans 17 amino acids. V lost 2 bases to trimming and J lost 4 bases, with 18 bases between them. CDR1 MNHNS and CDR2 SASEGT come from the germline V gene.

Only one count was recorded for this clone. The chain uses TRBV5-1 and TRBJ2-7; no reliable D call. The CDR3 has 14 amino acids. Trimming took off 0 bases at V and 6 bases at J, with 13 bases between the two ends. CDR1 SGHRS and CDR2 YFSETQ come from the germline V gene. Here the CDR3 reads CASSLGAIRSEQYF. CDR3 nucleotides: TGCGCCAGCAGCTTGGGAGCGATCCGGAGCGAGCAGTACTTC.

CDR3: CASSNNQETQYF. The CDR3, as DNA: TGTGCCAGCAGTAACAACCAAGAGACCCAGTACTTC. The V call is TRBV27, the J call TRBJ2-5; no firm D call. V dropped 5 bases and J dropped 0 bases, with 4 bases sitting between them. Germline loops: CDR1 MNHEY, CDR2 SMNVEV (reference sequence). The CDR3 is made up of 12 amino acids.

As concerns this clone: The same CDR3 arises from other DNA sequences in this sample as well. This rearrangement joins TRBV28 to TRBJ1-5; 8 positions agree with TRBD1. The ends lost 6 bases at V and 4 bases at J; junction bases unmatched: 2. The CDR3 loop spans 13 amino acids. Germline V gene lookup returns CDR1 MDHEN and CDR2 SYDVKM. The CDR3 loop is CASSRDRNQPQHF. The CDR3 coding sequence is TGTGCCAGCAGCCGGGACAGGAATCAGCCCCAGCATTTT. Looking up the rest from reference TRBV28 and TRBJ1-5 gives the full variable domain: DVKVTQSSRYLVKRTGEKVFLECVQDMDHENMFWYRQDPGLGLRLIYFSYDVKMKEKGDIPEGYSVSREKKERFSLILESASTNQTSMYLCASSRDRNQPQHFGDGTRLSIL.

The chain uses TRBV7-3 and TRBJ2-7, with 8 nucleotides matching TRBD1. With 4 bases clipped from V and 5 bases from J, the junction kept 10 bases outside the gene matches. Germline CDR1 and CDR2: SGHTA and FQGTGA. The CDR3 is 15 residues long. CDR3 in DNA: TGTGCCAGCAGCTCCCTACCGGGACAGGCTGACGAGCAGTACTTC. Translating it yields CASSSLPGQADEQYF.

The chain has TRBV7-9 and TRBJ2-4; D is perhaps TRBD1 (6 bases). Trimming cost V 8 bases and J 4 bases, with 12 bases left between them. This CDR3 has 13 amino acids. The germline V gene has CDR1 SEHNR and CDR2 FQNEAQ (reference sequence). The CDR3 here is CASDPGQKNIQYF. The CDR3 DNA is TGTGCCAGCGACCCGGGACAAAAAAACATTCAGTACTTC.

This chain links TRBV30 with TRBJ1-5; no definite D call. Trimming cost V 4 bases and J 3 bases, with 10 bases left between them. The CDR3 contains 13 residues. Germline V gene lookup returns CDR1 GTSNPN and CDR2 SVGIG (reference sequence). The chain's CDR3 is CAWTESPNQPQHF. Written as DNA, the CDR3 is TGTGCCTGGACAGAATCCCCCAATCAGCCCCAGCATTTT.

The V and J genes are TRBV28 and TRBJ1-6; 7 bases agree with TRBD1. Unmatched junction bases numbered 15, after V lost 2 bases and J lost 14 bases. The CDR3 contains 16 residues. The germline V gene encodes CDR1 MDHEN and CDR2 SYDVKM. The CDR3 nucleotides are TGTGCCAGCAGTTTAGGGGTAGGGACAGTGGATGCTACCCTCCACTTT. It encodes CASSLGVGTVDATLHF.

This sequence joins TRBV6-1 and TRBJ1-5; no firm D call. The CDR3 is 14 amino acids. The germline CDR1 and CDR2 sequences are MNHNS and SASEGT. The V end was cut by 3 bases, the J end by 9 bases, with 15 bases between. The CDR3 protein is CASSDGPGGRPQHF. The DNA for the CDR3 is TGTGCCAGCAGTGACGGCCCAGGAGGTCGGCCCCAGCATTTT.

The chain employs TRBV28 and TRBJ2-7; D not certain. V lost 2 bases to trimming and J lost 3 bases, with 11 bases between them. The CDR3 spans 14 residues. CDR1 and CDR2 (germline): MDHEN, SYDVKM. CDR3 nucleotides: TGTGCCAGCAGTTTAAGTAGCTTATTCTACGAGCAGTACTTC. It specifies CASSLSSLFYEQYF.

There are a few counts of this clone. The chain joins TRBV5-1 to TRBJ1-1; 8 bases are shared with TRBD1. The CDR3 loop spans 16 amino acids. The germline CDR1 and CDR2 sequences are SGHRS and YFSETQ. V trimming: 0 bases; J trimming: 0 bases; junction bases outside the gene matches: 4. This CDR3 reads CASSLGTGNMNTEAFF. In DNA form, the CDR3 reads TGCGCCAGCAGCTTGGGGACAGGGAATATGAACACTGAAGCTTTCTTT.

This sequence joins TRBV2 and TRBJ1-4; the D gene is possibly TRBD1 (5 bases). Trimming took off 8 bases at V and 0 bases at J, with 13 bases between the two ends. This CDR3 contains 15 residues. Per the germline V gene, CDR1 is SNHLY and CDR2 is FYNNEI. The CDR3 DNA is TGTGCCAGCGGGGCGGGAGTCTCAACTAATGAAAAACTGTTTTTT. Protein product: CASGAGVSTNEKLFF.

The chain carries TRBV6-1 and TRBJ2-1; 8 bases align to TRBD2. The CDR3 sequence is 14 residues long. Trimming at V came to 6 bases and at J to 8 bases, leaving 9 bases not matched to a gene. Germline values: CDR1 MNHNS, CDR2 SASEGT. DNA of the CDR3: TGTGCCAGCAGCTACGGCGGGGGGAGTGATGAGCAGTTCTTC. Encoded protein: CASSYGGGSDEQFF.

The rearrangement links TRBV4-1 to TRBJ2-1; TRBD1 agrees at 8 bases. Trimming cost V 5 bases and J 8 bases; bases outside gene matches: 11. The CDR3 spans 15 residues. The germline CDR1 and CDR2 sequences are MGHRA and YSYEKL. This CDR3 is CASSFKGQDFDEQFF. The CDR3 DNA reads TGCGCCAGCAGCTTTAAGGGACAGGATTTCGATGAGCAGTTCTTC.

This sequence joins TRBV6-5 and TRBJ1-5; TRBD1 matches at 9 bases. CDR1 is MNHEY and CDR2 is SVGAGI in the germline V gene. J was trimmed by 5 bases and V by 4 bases; bases with no gene match: 9. The CDR3 consists of 16 residues. CDR3 bases: TGTGCCAGCAGTTTGGGGACAGGGACAACCGATCAGCCCCAGCATTTT. It encodes CASSLGTGTTDQPQHF.

J is TRBJ2-2 and V is TRBV6-5; 10 positions agree with TRBD2. CDR1 and CDR2 from the germline V gene are MNHEY and SVGAGI. Germline trimming cut 10 bases from V and 1 base from J; bases unmatched to any gene: 3. The CDR3 consists of 14 residues. CDR3 bases: TGTGCCACCTCTAGCGGGGGGAACACCGGGGAGCTGTTTTTT. It yields the protein CATSSGGNTGELFF.

J is TRBJ1-1 and V is TRBV7-2; 7 nucleotides match TRBD1. Germline CDR1 SGHTA, CDR2 FQGNSA. Trimming cost V 5 bases and J 4 bases; bases outside gene matches: 7. This CDR3 has 14 residues. As DNA, the CDR3 is TGTGCCAGCAGCATGGGACAGTTACGCACTGAAGCTTTCTTT. Amino acid sequence: CASSMGQLRTEAFF. Full variable domain (remainder filled in from reference TRBV7-2 and TRBJ1-1): GAGVSQSPSNKVTEKGKDVELRCDPISGHTALYWYRQSLGQGLEFLIYFQGNSAPDKSGLPSDRFSAERTGGSVSTLTIQRTQQEDSAVYLCASSMGQLRTEAFFGQGTRLTVV.

V gene TRBV7-8 combines with J gene TRBJ1-1; D may be TRBD1 (5 bases). This CDR3 has 14 residues. Germline CDR1 SGHVS, CDR2 FQNEAQ. V was pared by 1 base and J by 5 bases, with 11 bases between. The chain's CDR3 is CASSLDEGRTEAFF. CDR3 DNA: TGTGCCAGCAGCTTAGATGAGGGGAGGACTGAAGCTTTCTTT.

The V and J genes are TRBV27 and TRBJ1-3; maybe TRBD1 (6 bases). Trimming left V 7 bases short and J 0 bases short, with 19 bases between. Germline lookup yields CDR1 MNHEY and CDR2 SMNVEV (reference sequence). This CDR3 comprises 17 residues. The CDR3 DNA reads TGTGCCAGCACCCTGGGAGACAGGAGGAGCTCTGGAAACACCATATATTTT. It is translated as CASTLGDRRSSGNTIYF.

This chain joins TRBV5-6 and TRBJ2-6; D remains ambiguous. V was shortened by 3 bases and J by 3 bases, with 10 bases between the two germline ends. In germline, CDR1 is SGHDT, CDR2 YYEEEE. CDR3 length: 15 amino acids. The CDR3 spells CASSSRVNGANVLTF. The CDR3 bases are TGTGCCAGCAGCTCCCGAGTGAATGGGGCCAACGTCCTGACTTTC.

V and J are TRBV6-5 and TRBJ1-1, with TRBD1 identical over 7 bases. Germline CDR1 is MNHEY and CDR2 is SVGAGI. The CDR3 runs to 16 residues. After removal of 0 bases from V and 5 bases from J, the junction contained 9 bases not matched to a gene. The CDR3 is CASSYSYDRVGTEAFF. The CDR3, as DNA: TGTGCCAGCAGTTACTCTTATGACAGGGTAGGAACTGAAGCTTTCTTT.

V gene TRBV2 combines with J gene TRBJ2-7; possible D gene TRBD1, 8 bases. CDR1 is SNHLY and CDR2 is FYNNEI in the germline V gene. The CDR3 loop spans 16 amino acids. Trimming stripped 7 bases from V and 1 base from J, with 20 bases between. The CDR3 region has the DNA TGTGCCAGCATAAAACCGGACAGGGAGGGATCCTACGAGCAGTACTTC. It yields the protein CASIKPDREGSYEQYF.

Only one count was recorded for this clone. The chain is built from TRBV12-5 and TRBJ1-3; TRBD1 matches at 8 bases. In germline, CDR1 is LGHNT, CDR2 FRNRAP. CDR3 length equals 16 residues. Trimming removed 2 bases from V and 4 bases from J; junction bases left unmatched: 7. The CDR3 DNA reads TGTGCTAGTGGTTTGTCATCGACAGGGGAAGGAAACACCATATATTTT. Its protein is CASGLSSTGEGNTIYF.

The chain couples TRBV10-3 to TRBJ1-1; the D gene is possibly TRBD1 (5 bases). The CDR3 sequence is 15 residues long. Germline loops: CDR1 ENHRY, CDR2 SYGVKD. V dropped 6 bases and J dropped 4 bases, with 18 bases sitting between them. DNA of the CDR3: TGTGCCATCAGCCCCAATAGGGGATTCGGCACTGAAGCTTTCTTT. It codes for CAISPNRGFGTEAFF.

The chain is built from TRBV4-3 and TRBJ1-2; 9 bases are shared with TRBD1. The CDR3 is 14 amino acids. The germline CDR1 and CDR2 sequences are LGHNA and YSLEER. J lost 2 bases, V lost 4 bases, and 2 bases had no gene match. The CDR3 sequence: CASSPGQGNYGYTF. The CDR3 DNA reads TGCGCCAGCAGCCCGGGACAGGGAAACTATGGCTACACCTTC.

The sample holds a few counts of this clone. This chain links TRBV9 with TRBJ1-1; TRBD1 aligns across 7 bases. Germline CDR1 and CDR2: SGDLS and YYNGEE. This CDR3 is 14 amino acids long. V lost 6 bases, J lost 1 base, and 6 bases stayed unmatched. In nucleotides, the CDR3 is TGTGCCAGCACCCCCAGGACAGGGAACACTGAAGCTTTCTTT. Amino acids: CASTPRTGNTEAFF.

The J gene is TRBJ2-7, the V gene TRBV30, with D perhaps matching TRBD1 (5 bases). The CDR3 spans 12 residues. V shed 1 base and J shed 2 bases, with 6 bases lying between them. Germline CDR1 reads GTSNPN; CDR2 reads SVGIG (reference sequence). The CDR3: CAWSAGTYEQYF. DNA for the CDR3: TGTGCCTGGAGTGCAGGGACCTACGAGCAGTACTTC.

V usage is TRBV25-1 and J usage is TRBJ2-3, with 7 bases aligning to TRBD2. The J segment lost 0 bases and the V segment lost 1 base, leaving 7 bases of the junction unmatched. The CDR3 length is 17 residues. Germline assignment: CDR1 MGHDK and CDR2 SYGVNS. CDR3 nucleotide sequence: TGTGCCAGCAGTGAATTCGGGACTACCCCTAGCACAGATACGCAGTATTTT. Translated: CASSEFGTTPSTDTQYF.